This T cell receptor beta chain is drawn from a study of CD8+ T cells in alopecia areata. On the study more broadly: Oral tofacitinib, 5 to 10 mg twice daily, was given in an open-label trial.

Treatment described: oral pan-JAK inhibitor, 5-10 mg twice daily. Per the germline V gene, CDR1 is SGDLS and CDR2 is YYNGEE. The CDR3 covers 17 residues. V lost 1 base to trimming and J lost 4 bases, with 20 bases between them. Extracted RNA was reverse transcribed, and the resulting cDNA served as sequencing template. The table came from immunoSEQ multiplex PCR; TCRdb's copy has only in-frame clones and leaves some out. The sample yields roughly 120,000 clones, around 53% seen once. The V and J genes are TRBV9 and TRBJ2-5; TRBD2 is a possible D gene (6 bases). The sequence came from a human donor with alopecia areata. The sequencing here drew on CD8+ T cells sorted from blood, taken at week 24, from a patient treated with tofacitinib. The CDR3 is CASSVSMWEAGLETQYF. Here the CDR3 DNA reads TGTGCCAGCAGCGTATCAATGTGGGAGGCAGGACTAGAGACCCAGTACTTC.